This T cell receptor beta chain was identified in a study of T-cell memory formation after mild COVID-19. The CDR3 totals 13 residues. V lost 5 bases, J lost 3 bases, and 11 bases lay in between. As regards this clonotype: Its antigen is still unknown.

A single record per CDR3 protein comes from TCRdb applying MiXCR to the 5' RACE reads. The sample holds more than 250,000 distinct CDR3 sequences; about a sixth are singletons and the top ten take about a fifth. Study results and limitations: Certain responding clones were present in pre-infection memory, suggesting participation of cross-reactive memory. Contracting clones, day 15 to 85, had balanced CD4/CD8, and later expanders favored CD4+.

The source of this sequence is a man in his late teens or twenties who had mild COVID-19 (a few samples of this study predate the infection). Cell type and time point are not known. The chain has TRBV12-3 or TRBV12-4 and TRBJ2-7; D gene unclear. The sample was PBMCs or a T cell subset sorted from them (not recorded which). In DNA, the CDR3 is TGTGCCAGCAGTCAAACCTTTGGCTACGAGCAGTACGTC. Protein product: CASSQTFGYEQYV.